The rows below give T cell receptor beta chains drawn from one sample of a study of blood T cell repertoires in COVID-19. Here immunoSEQ multiplex PCR was the method, and the copy in TCRdb shows in-frame clones only, minus some. This sample has 100,000 or so clones; 80% to 90% occur once, and the top ten carry 11%. The sequencing sample was made of peripheral blood. These receptors came from a woman aged 25 to 39 with acute or convalescent COVID-19. The CDR3 runs from the conserved cysteine through the conserved F or W. The order of the fields is clone size, D gene, J gene, V gene, CDR3 protein, CDR3 DNA. The D gene is left open where the match is weak. Rows give clone size only sometimes, using once, few, many, or a class for an expanded clone.

>-|-|TRBJ2-1|TRBV5-1
CASSLAGRVHEQFF
TGCGCCAGCAGCTTGGCCGGCAGGGTCCATGAGCAGTTCTTC
>-|-|TRBJ1-5|TRBV7-8
CASSPMTRVDQPQHF
TGTGCCAGCAGCCCTATGACGAGGGTCGATCAGCCCCAGCATTTT
>-|-|TRBJ1-3|TRBV6-1
CASSELWADSWGNTIYF
TGTGCCAGCAGTGAGCTTTGGGCCGACAGCTGGGGAAACACCATATATTTT
>-|TRBD1|TRBJ1-4|TRBV6-5
CASSPGGEKLFF
TGTGCCAGCAGCCCAGGGGGTGAAAAACTGTTTTTT
>-|-|TRBJ2-2|TRBV19
CATRVLSNTGELFF
TGTGCCACCCGGGTCCTCTCGAACACCGGGGAGCTGTTTTTT
>-|-|TRBJ1-4|TRBV28
CASSSTRINEKLFF
TGTGCCAGCAGTTCGACCAGGATTAATGAAAAACTGTTTTTT
>-|-|TRBJ1-5|TRBV6-1
CASSEVNGDQPQHF
TGTGCCAGCAGTGAAGTGAATGGAGATCAGCCCCAGCATTTT
>once|-|TRBJ1-1|TRBV12-3/TRBV12-4
CASSSRQAYEAFF
TGTGCCAGCAGTTCCCGACAGGCGTATGAAGCTTTCTTT
>-|-|TRBJ1-5|TRBV12-3/TRBV12-4
CASSEGQPQHF
TGTGCCAGCAGCGAGGGTCAGCCCCAGCATTTT
>-|TRBD1|TRBJ1-2|TRBV5-6
CASSWGTGIPASYGYTF
TGTGCCAGCAGCTGGGGGACAGGAATACCAGCTAGCTATGGCTACACCTTC
>once|-|TRBJ1-2|TRBV30
CAWDGGVEGYTF
TGTGCCTGGGACGGCGGGGTGGAGGGCTACACCTTC
>-|TRBD1|TRBJ1-3|TRBV3-1/TRBV3-2
CASSLGTGVNTIYF
TGTGCCAGCAGCCTCGGGACAGGGGTGAACACCATATATTTT
>-|-|TRBJ1-2|TRBV7-9
CASSVGQGANYGYTF
TGTGCCAGCAGCGTAGGCCAAGGAGCTAACTATGGCTACACCTTC
>-|-|TRBJ1-3|TRBV9
CASGSGLSTIYF
TGTGCCAGCGGATCAGGGCTGTCCACCATATATTTT
>-|-|TRBJ1-6|TRBV2
CASRKDSLNSPLHF
TGTGCCAGCAGAAAGGACAGCCTTAATTCACCCCTCCACTTT
>-|-|TRBJ1-2|TRBV6-5
CALLGPHSSYGYTF
TGTGCCCTTTTGGGGCCCCACTCTTCCTATGGCTACACCTTC
>-|TRBD1|TRBJ1-6|TRBV5-1
CASSWTGGESPLHF
TGCGCCAGCAGCTGGACAGGGGGCGAATCACCCCTCCACTTT
>-|-|TRBJ1-4|TRBV5-1
CASSLTATNEKLFF
TGCGCCAGCAGCTTGACGGCAACTAATGAAAAACTGTTTTTT
>-|-|TRBJ2-7|TRBV6-5
CASTVGGRGEQYF
TGTGCCAGCACCGTCGGGGGGCGGGGCGAGCAGTACTTC
>-|-|TRBJ2-2|TRBV6-4
CASRGGATGELFF
TGTGCCAGCAGAGGTGGGGCCACCGGGGAGCTGTTTTTT
>once|TRBD1|TRBJ2-2|TRBV24-1
CATSDLTGAGELFF
TGTGCCACCAGTGATTTAACAGGGGCCGGGGAGCTGTTTTTT
>-|-|TRBJ2-7|TRBV27
CASSSTSSGVGYEQYF
TGTGCCAGCAGTTCAACTTCGAGTGGAGTGGGCTACGAGCAGTACTTC
>once|TRBD1|TRBJ1-2|TRBV19
CASTETGGYGYTF
TGTGCCAGTACCGAGACAGGGGGCTATGGCTACACCTTC
>-|-|TRBJ2-3|TRBV5-1
CASSFRGNTDTQYF
TGCGCCAGCAGCTTTCGCGGGAACACAGATACGCAGTATTTT
>-|TRBD1|TRBJ2-3|TRBV7-9
CASSQGTGATDTQYF
TGTGCCAGCAGCCAGGGGACAGGAGCCACAGATACGCAGTATTTT
>-|TRBD1|TRBJ2-7|TRBV7-9
CASSLGQGLTREQYF
TGTGCCAGCAGCTTGGGACAGGGGCTTACTAGGGAGCAGTACTTC
>once|TRBD1|TRBJ1-2|TRBV7-8
CASSSGQAIYGYTF
TGTGCCAGCAGCTCCGGACAGGCAATCTATGGCTACACCTTC
>-|TRBD1|TRBJ1-1|TRBV30
CAWSLGDSQNTEAFF
TGTGCCTGGAGTTTAGGGGACAGCCAGAACACTGAAGCTTTCTTT
>-|TRBD1|TRBJ1-5|TRBV19
CASSIDRQGGGPQHF
TGTGCCAGTAGTATAGACCGACAGGGAGGAGGGCCCCAGCATTTT
>once|TRBD2|TRBJ2-1|TRBV6-4
CASPGLVGEQFF
TGTGCCAGCCCGGGACTAGTGGGTGAGCAGTTCTTC
>-|TRBD2|TRBJ2-3|TRBV2
CASNLGLATPTQYF
TGTGCCAGCAACCTGGGACTAGCGACCCCTACGCAGTATTTT
>-|-|TRBJ2-7|TRBV28
CASSFGGAKSSYEQYF
TGTGCCAGCAGTTTTGGGGGGGCCAAGAGCTCCTACGAGCAGTACTTC
>-|-|TRBJ2-2|TRBV7-3
CASSSQGSGELFF
TGTGCCAGCAGCTCACAGGGTAGCGGGGAGCTGTTTTTT
>-|TRBD1|TRBJ2-1|TRBV7-9
CASSLKQGGRHNEQFF
TGTGCCAGCAGCTTAAAACAGGGGGGTCGACACAATGAGCAGTTCTTC
>-|-|TRBJ2-7|TRBV13
CASSLGPGGQVEYEQYF
TGTGCCAGCAGCTTAGGCCCCGGAGGGCAGGTGGAGTACGAGCAGTACTTC
>-|-|TRBJ1-2|TRBV6-5
CASSPAAGDYGYTF
TGTGCCAGCAGCCCGGCCGCGGGGGACTATGGCTACACCTTC
>-|-|TRBJ2-3|TRBV5-1
CASSLGAKTDTQYF
TGCGCCAGCAGCTTGGGGGCCAAAACAGATACGCAGTATTTT
>-|-|TRBJ2-2|TRBV5-1
CASSWDMKNTGELFF
TGCGCCAGCAGCTGGGACATGAAGAACACCGGGGAGCTGTTTTTT
>-|-|TRBJ2-1|TRBV7-6
CASSSTTGEALEQFF
TGTGCCAGCAGCTCGACTACGGGGGAAGCTCTTGAGCAGTTCTTC
>-|-|TRBJ2-7|TRBV28
CASSLGGGPYEQYF
TGTGCCAGCAGTTTAGGGGGGGGCCCCTACGAGCAGTACTTC
>-|-|TRBJ2-7|TRBV27
CATSVGGLSYEQYF
TGTGCCACCAGTGTTGGGGGCCTCTCCTACGAGCAGTACTTC
>-|TRBD1|TRBJ2-2|TRBV6-5
CASSSGTVNTGELFF
TGTGCCAGCAGTTCCGGGACAGTGAACACCGGGGAGCTGTTTTTT
>once|-|TRBJ1-1|TRBV28
CASTLVPGGAFF
TGTGCCAGCACCTTAGTCCCGGGAGGAGCTTTCTTT
>once|TRBD1|TRBJ2-7|TRBV7-6
CASSLVGGQGVSYEQYF
TGTGCCAGCAGCTTAGTGGGGGGACAGGGGGTCTCCTACGAGCAGTACTTC
>-|-|TRBJ2-5|TRBV29-1
CSVRTTRGQETQYF
TGCAGCGTCCGGACAACCAGGGGCCAAGAGACCCAGTACTTC
>once|-|TRBJ1-2|TRBV28
CASSLGGAGQGYTF
TGTGCCAGCAGTTTGGGAGGGGCTGGTCAGGGCTACACCTTC
>-|-|TRBJ1-2|TRBV12-2
CASRPMEDRGRRNYGYTF
TGTGCAAGTCGCCCGATGGAAGACAGGGGGCGTAGGAACTATGGCTACACCTTC
>-|-|TRBJ2-2|TRBV28
CASSLSSGSGELFF
TGTGCCAGCAGTTTATCTTCAGGGTCCGGGGAGCTGTTTTTT